What follows are 22 T cell receptor beta chains derived from one specimen sequenced in a study of T cells in placental villitis. The immunoSEQ assay was v4. Method: immunoSEQ multiplex PCR; TCRdb's copy keeps in-frame clones and lacks some. The sample holds about 2,400 clones, roughly 80% seen once. The sequenced sample consisted of placental tissue containing maternal and fetal cells. The receptors were gathered from a human patient with infectious villitis; the placental T cells may come from both mother and fetus.

CDR3 region: CASSDARRTPLHF. The CDR3 DNA reads TGTGCCAGCAGTGACGCAAGGAGGACACCCCTCCACTTT. This chain connects TRBV6-1 to TRBJ1-6; D unclear. Germline-derived CDR1 and CDR2 are MNHNS and SASEGT. The CDR3 runs to 13 residues. V was shortened by 3 bases and J by 11 bases, with 11 bases between the two germline ends.

DNA for the CDR3: TGTGCCAGCAGCTTGGGGCAGACGGAAGCTTTCTTT. It yields the protein CASSLGQTEAFF. The rearrangement joins TRBV5-6 to TRBJ1-1, with D unclear. The CDR3 runs 12 residues. Trimming removed 0 bases at V and 8 bases at J, with 8 bases between. Per germline, CDR1 SGHDT and CDR2 YYEEEE.

This chain connects TRBV25-1 to TRBJ2-3, with D unresolved. The CDR3 loop spans 14 amino acids. Germline loops: CDR1 MGHDK, CDR2 SYGVNS. The ends were cut back, 4 bases at V and 4 bases at J, with 12 bases in the middle. The CDR3 DNA follows: TGTGCCAGCAGTGGCCCATTAGCATCAGATACGCAGTATTTT. It encodes CASSGPLASDTQYF.

The rearrangement links TRBV29-1 to TRBJ1-2; tentative D call: TRBD1 (6 bases). With 5 bases removed from V and 6 bases from J, the gap between germline ends came to 10 bases. Per the germline V gene, CDR1 is SQVTM and CDR2 is ANQGSEA. CDR3 length: 11 residues. The CDR3 sequence: CSVTGYHGYTF. CDR3 DNA: TGCAGCGTTACAGGGTACCATGGCTACACCTTC. The full variable domain, with the rest looked up from reference TRBV29-1 and TRBJ1-2, is SAVISQKPSRDICQRGTSLTIQCQVDSQVTMMFWYRQQPGQSLTLIATANQGSEATYESGFVIDKFPISRPNLTFSTLTVSNMSPEDSSIYLCSVTGYHGYTFGSGTRLTVV.

V usage is TRBV27 and J usage is TRBJ2-5, with 14 bases matching TRBD2. The CDR3 has 16 amino acids. J gave up 2 bases and V 5 bases, and 4 bases lay outside the gene matches. Germline values: CDR1 MNHEY, CDR2 SMNVEV (reference sequence). The CDR3 protein is CASSRRLAGGQETQYF. The CDR3 nucleotides are TGTGCCAGCAGTCGCCGACTAGCGGGGGGGCAAGAGACCCAGTACTTC.

The chain has TRBV7-8 and TRBJ2-7; the match to TRBD2 covers 8 bases. Germline V gene data show CDR1 as SGHVS and CDR2 as FQNEAQ. With V trimmed by 5 bases and J by 2 bases, 8 bases remained unmatched. The CDR3 runs to 15 residues. The CDR3 coding sequence is TGTGCCAGCAGCCAGTGGAGCGGGGGTACCTACGAGCAGTACTTC. Amino acid sequence: CASSQWSGGTYEQYF.

J is TRBJ1-1 and V is TRBV18; 8 positions match TRBD1. Germline trimming cut 6 bases from V and 3 bases from J; bases unmatched to any gene: 9. Germline V lookup: CDR1 KGHSH, CDR2 LQKENI. This CDR3 region has 15 residues. The CDR3 nucleotides are TGTGCCAGCTCTACGTTGCCGGGACAGGACACTGAAGCTTTCTTT. Its translation is CASSTLPGQDTEAFF.

This rearrangement joins TRBV10-2 to TRBJ1-1; no definite D call. Trimming took 0 bases from V and 8 from J, leaving 4 bases between them. The CDR3 length is 11 residues. Germline lookup yields CDR1 WSHSY and CDR2 SAAADI. CDR3 DNA sequence: TGCGCCAGCAGTGAGTCGAGGGAAGCTTTCTTT. This encodes CASSESREAFF.

The J gene is TRBJ2-6, the V gene TRBV9; 12 bases fit TRBD2. Trimming took 3 bases from V and 0 from J; bases not matched to a gene: 10. CDR3 length: 20 residues. Germline V gene lookup returns CDR1 SGDLS and CDR2 YYNGEE. The CDR3 region has the DNA TGTGCCAGCAGCGGGCGGACTAGCGGGATTACCTACTCTGGGGCCAACGTCCTGACTTTC. It specifies CASSGRTSGITYSGANVLTF.

This clone rates as large. The chain combines TRBV28 with TRBJ2-1; D is uncertain. This CDR3 is built from 12 residues. Germline values: CDR1 MDHEN, CDR2 SYDVKM. V was pared by 4 bases and J by 3 bases, with 4 bases between. CDR3 sequence: CASSWDYNEQFF. The CDR3 DNA reads TGTGCCAGCAGTTGGGACTACAATGAGCAGTTCTTC.

V usage is TRBV29-1 and J usage is TRBJ2-7, with a weak D call TRBD1 (5 bases). The germline V gene encodes CDR1 SQVTM and CDR2 ANQGSEA. CDR3 length equals 14 residues. Deletions cut 6 bases from V and 1 base from J, with 16 bases between. CDR3 in amino acids: CSVAQPQGSYEQYF. Here the CDR3 DNA reads TGCAGCGTCGCCCAACCCCAGGGATCCTACGAGCAGTACTTC.

V gene TRBV6-9 combines with J gene TRBJ2-7, with D possibly being TRBD1 (6 bases). Germline V gene data show CDR1 as MNHGY and CDR2 as SVAAGI. V was cut by 3 bases and J by 2 bases, with 11 bases left in between. The CDR3 runs to 14 residues. The CDR3 DNA sequence: TGTGCCAGCAGTTACTTTGAGGGGGCCTACGAGCAGTACTTC. Encoded protein: CASSYFEGAYEQYF.

V and J are TRBV6-5 and TRBJ2-7; TRBD2 matches at 8 bases. This CDR3 has 14 residues. Germline V gene lookup returns CDR1 MNHEY and CDR2 SVGAGI. V shed 2 bases and J 0 bases; nucleotides not matched to a gene: 0. The CDR3 loop reads CASSYGTSSYEQYF. The CDR3 coding sequence is TGTGCCAGCAGTTACGGGACTAGCTCCTACGAGCAGTACTTC.

The CDR3 reads CASSHREGTEAFF. Here the CDR3 DNA reads TGTGCCAGCAGTCACAGGGAGGGCACTGAAGCTTTCTTT. This chain links TRBV27 with TRBJ1-1; D might be TRBD1 (6 bases). The CDR3 length is 13 residues. The V and J ends lost 5 bases and 4 bases respectively, with 11 bases between them. CDR1 is MNHEY, CDR2 SMNVEV, per germline (reference sequence).

The chain is built from TRBV3-1 (or the pseudogene TRBV3-2) and TRBJ2-3; D not resolved. The CDR3 consists of 14 residues. Between the trimmed V and J ends, which lost 0 bases and 2 bases, there was a span of 6 bases. Germline values: CDR1 LGHDT, CDR2 YNNKEL (reference sequence). The CDR3 DNA reads TGTGCCAGCAGCCAAGAGTTAACCACAGATACGCAGTATTTT. Translation: CASSQELTTDTQYF.

This clone came up once. This chain uses TRBV15 with TRBJ1-6; 10 bases fit TRBD1. The V and J ends lost 3 bases and 7 bases, in that order; junction bases with no gene match: 0. This CDR3 has 14 residues. CDR1 and CDR2 (germline): LNHNV, YYDKDF (reference sequence). In nucleotides, the CDR3 is TGTGCCACCAGCAGGACAGGGGGCAATTCACCCCTCCACTTT. It encodes CATSRTGGNSPLHF. Together with reference TRBV15 and TRBJ1-6, the CDR3 gives the full variable domain: DAMVIQNPRYQVTQFGKPVTLSCSQTLNHNVMYWYQQKSSQAPKLLFHYYDKDFNNEADTPDNFQSRRPNTSFCFLDIRSPGLGDTAMYLCATSRTGGNSPLHFGNGTRLTVT.

This clone was found once. The chain couples TRBV6-4 to TRBJ2-3; D not certain. Trimming shortened V by 3 bases and J by 0 bases, and 4 bases separated the two germline ends. In germline, CDR1 is MRHNA, CDR2 SNTAGT. This CDR3 is built from 13 residues. Here the CDR3 reads CASSEDSTDTQYF. CDR3 sequence (DNA): TGTGCCAGCAGTGAAGACAGCACAGATACGCAGTATTTT.

The V gene is TRBV5-1, the J gene TRBJ1-3; no firm D call. Deletions cut 1 base from V and 0 bases from J, with 2 bases between. Germline V gives CDR1 SGHRS, CDR2 YFSETQ. The CDR3 length is 13 residues. The CDR3 protein is CASSLHSGNTIYF. The CDR3 DNA reads TGCGCCAGCAGCTTGCACTCTGGAAACACCATATATTTT.

CDR3 bases: TGTGCCAGCAGCTATCTTTCCACTGAAGCTTTCTTT. This sequence encodes CASSYLSTEAFF. The chain employs TRBV12-3 or TRBV12-4 and TRBJ1-1; D gene unclear. V was pared by 6 bases and J by 4 bases, with 9 bases between. The CDR3 is made up of 12 amino acids.

This rearrangement joins TRBV30 to TRBJ1-2; tentatively, D is TRBD1 (5 bases). The CDR3 extends over 12 amino acids. The germline gives CDR1 GTSNPN, CDR2 SVGIG (reference sequence). V gave up 6 bases and J gave up 8 bases, with 16 bases separating them. In DNA form, the CDR3 reads TGTGCCTGCAACCCTCAGGGCGCGGGCTACACCTTC. This encodes CACNPQGAGYTF.

This clone occurred once. The rearrangement links TRBV27 to TRBJ2-7, with 11 bases identical to TRBD2. The CDR3 is made up of 15 amino acids. The V gene's germline CDR1 is MNHEY and CDR2 SMNVEV (reference sequence). V dropped 3 bases and J dropped 3; count of bases not matched to a gene: 4. CDR3 sequence (DNA): TGTGCCAGCAGTTTGGGGACTAGCGGACTCTACGAGCAGTACTTC. Amino acid sequence: CASSLGTSGLYEQYF.

This clone was seen once. The chain has TRBV6-1 and TRBJ2-5; D ambiguous. Trimming took off 0 bases at V and 7 bases at J, with 3 bases between the two ends. CDR1 and CDR2 (germline): MNHNS, SASEGT. The CDR3 contains 11 residues. The CDR3 nucleotides are TGTGCCAGCAGTGAAGCTACGACCCAGTACTTC. It is translated as CASSEATTQYF.